The present T cell receptor beta chain was sequenced within a study of T cells after somatic rescue of genetic block (TCRdb year 2020). General notes on the study: The study assessed how robust, over the long term, a T-cell system was when the system had developed through somatic rescue of a genetic block in T-cell development.

To prepare the library, the immunoSEQ multiplex PCR assay was applied. TCRdb limited this immuneACCESS table to in-frame rearrangements with V and J called. A share of clones is missing; checked studies link under half to unresolved V genes, and the rest is unexplained. Recorded for this sample are tens of thousands of clones; around 90% of them occurred a single time. The biggest ten clones account for roughly 2.8% of the sample. This clone is a singleton in its sample. Its specific antigen is unknown. It has no much larger one-base neighbor in the sample; base qualities were not kept. The germline V and J ends show losses of 6 bases and 8 bases respectively, and no gene match explains 12 bases of the junction. Its CDR3 holds 15 amino acids, cysteine through phenylalanine. The entry retains the CDR3 DNA only, 45 bases that are in frame from base 1. CDR1 and CDR2, looked up from the germline V gene, are LGHNA and YNFKEQ.

Rearrangement joined TRBV4-2 to TRBJ2-1, with 8 bases in between that match TRBD2. The clonotype comes from a man aged 25-45 years. The sequenced sample consisted of peripheral blood mononuclear cells (PBMCs). Here is the DNA: TGTGCCAGCAGGATAGCGGGAAGGCTGGGCGATGAGCAGTTCTTC. Its translation is CASRIAGRLGDEQFF.